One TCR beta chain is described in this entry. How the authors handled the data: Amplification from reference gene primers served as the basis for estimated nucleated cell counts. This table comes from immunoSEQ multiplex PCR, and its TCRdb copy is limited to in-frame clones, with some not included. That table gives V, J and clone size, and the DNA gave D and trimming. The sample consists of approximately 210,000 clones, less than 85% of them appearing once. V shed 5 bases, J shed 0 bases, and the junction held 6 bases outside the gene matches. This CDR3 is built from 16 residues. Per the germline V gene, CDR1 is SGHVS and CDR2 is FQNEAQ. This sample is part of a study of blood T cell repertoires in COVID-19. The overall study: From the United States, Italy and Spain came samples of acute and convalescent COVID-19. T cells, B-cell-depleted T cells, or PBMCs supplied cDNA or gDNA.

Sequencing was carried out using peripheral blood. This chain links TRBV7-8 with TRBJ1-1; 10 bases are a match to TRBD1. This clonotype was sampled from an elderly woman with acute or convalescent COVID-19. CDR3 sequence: CASSLVGTGVNTEAFF. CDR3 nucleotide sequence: TGTGCCAGCAGCCTAGTGGGGACAGGGGTGAACACTGAAGCTTTCTTT.